This entry lists 13 T cell receptor beta chains sequenced from one sample in a study of CD8 T cells in Susac syndrome (dated by TCRdb to between 2018 and 2021). Preparation of the library involved the immunoSEQ multiplex PCR assay. RNA was extracted with the RNeasy kit and roughly 0.45 to 1 ug was reverse transcribed using random hexamers. The public reads were reanalyzed by TCRdb: fastp trimming at Q25, MiXCR alignment, in-frame beta chains only. A single entry per CDR3 protein holds the most common genes and DNA from its merged rows. A total of just under 95,000 distinct CDR3 sequences appear in this sample, about 94% of them only once. The top ten clonotypes cover about 0.29% of the sample. The sequenced material came from CD4+ T cells from PBMCs. These receptors were collected from a human donor with Susac syndrome.

The rearrangement joins TRBV28 to TRBJ1-6, with 8 bases fitting TRBD1. The V gene end was trimmed by 6 bases and the J gene end by 7 bases; junction bases not matched to a gene: 8. CDR3 length: 15 residues. The germline V gene has CDR1 MDHEN and CDR2 SYDVKM. CDR3 coding DNA: TGTGCCAGCAGCGCCCGACAGGGGATAAATTCACCCCTCCACTTT. Translating it yields CASSARQGINSPLHF.

The chain is built from TRBV5-1 and TRBJ1-1; TRBD1 matches 7 bases. With V trimmed by 3 bases and J by 2 bases, 13 bases remained unmatched. The CDR3 runs 17 residues. Germline V gives CDR1 SGHRS, CDR2 YFSETQ. In DNA form, the CDR3 reads TGCGCCAGCAGCTCCGGGGGGTACAGGGGCGGAAACACTGAAGCTTTCTTT. It specifies CASSSGGYRGGNTEAFF.

CDR3 sequence (DNA): TGCAGTGCTACGGACATCCATGGCTACACCTTC. It codes for CSATDIHGYTF. The V and J genes are TRBV20-1 and TRBJ1-2; D is perhaps TRBD1 (5 bases). The CDR3 runs 11 residues. Trimming shortened V by 4 bases and J by 6 bases, and 9 bases separated the two germline ends. From germline, CDR1 is DFQATT and CDR2 SNEGSKA (reference sequence).

CDR3 DNA: TGTGCCAGCAGTTTAAGCGGGGGGGCCGGAAGGGAGCAGTACTTC. As protein: CASSLSGGAGREQYF. The chain carries TRBV7-2 and TRBJ2-7, with 10 bases lining up with TRBD2. The ends lost 6 bases at V and 7 bases at J; junction bases unmatched: 12. The CDR3 sequence is 15 residues long. In germline, CDR1 is SGHTA, CDR2 FQGNSA.

CDR3 in DNA: TGTGCCAGCAGTCAGCCAGGGGCTGGTGGTTCACCCCTCCACTTT. Its protein is CASSQPGAGGSPLHF. This chain connects TRBV7-9 to TRBJ1-6, with a weak D call TRBD1 (6 bases). Germline CDR1 is SEHNR and CDR2 is FQNEAQ (reference sequence). V dropped 6 bases and J dropped 9 bases, with 18 bases sitting between them. This CDR3 has 15 residues.

CDR3 sequence reads: CASSAQGTYEQYF. The CDR3 region has the DNA TGCGCCAGCAGCGCACAGGGTACCTACGAGCAGTACTTC. The V call is TRBV5-1, the J call TRBJ2-7, with D maybe TRBD1 (6 bases). This CDR3 spans 13 amino acids. The V end was cut by 4 bases, the J end by 2 bases, with 10 bases between. Germline V gene sequence: CDR1 SGHRS, CDR2 YFSETQ.

J is TRBJ1-2 and V is TRBV29-1, with 10 bases matching TRBD1. Germline lookup yields CDR1 SQVTM and CDR2 ANQGSEA. V trimming: 4 bases; J trimming: 4 bases; junction bases outside the gene matches: 3. This CDR3 is 13 amino acids long. CDR3 loop: CSVGQGAGYGYTF. Here the CDR3 DNA reads TGCAGCGTTGGACAGGGGGCTGGCTATGGCTACACCTTC.

The CDR3 sequence: CASSLTGAGTGELFF. CDR3 bases: TGTGCCAGCAGTCTTACAGGGGCCGGAACCGGGGAGCTGTTTTTT. The rearrangement links TRBV28 to TRBJ2-2; 7 nucleotides align to TRBD1. Germline V gene lookup returns CDR1 MDHEN and CDR2 SYDVKM. The CDR3 is 15 amino acids. V trimming: 5 bases; J trimming: 5 bases; junction bases outside the gene matches: 8.

The rearrangement links TRBV14 to TRBJ2-7; 7 positions agree with TRBD1. Germline CDR1 reads SGHDN; CDR2 reads FVKESK. The CDR3 extends over 13 amino acids. V lost 1 base and J lost 6; bases outside the gene matches: 3. CDR3 in DNA: TGTGCCAGCAGCCAAGGAGGGGGCATCGAGCAGTACTTC. This encodes CASSQGGGIEQYF.

The chain combines TRBV6-1 with TRBJ1-1, with 7 bases matching TRBD1. The germline V gene encodes CDR1 MNHNS and CDR2 SASEGT. The CDR3 length is 17 residues. The ends lost 11 bases at V and 1 base at J; junction bases unmatched: 19. In DNA form, the CDR3 reads TGTGCCGCGGTGGGACAGCGAGATCCATTACGGAACACTGAAGCTTTCTTT. It translates to CAAVGQRDPLRNTEAFF.

The V and J genes are TRBV21-1 and TRBJ2-7; the table assigns TRBD1, which was not confirmed against the DNA. TRBV21-1 represents a pseudogene. The CDR3 is 16 residues long. The CDR3 region is CASSQKGQPPSYEQYF. The CDR3, as DNA: TGTGCCAGCAGCCAAAAGGGGCAGCCTCCTTCCTACGAGCAGTACTTC.

CDR3 in DNA: TGTGCCAGCAGCAGACCGACCGGCCTCCCTAACTATGGCTACACCTTC. This gives the protein CASSRPTGLPNYGYTF. The V call is TRBV12-3 or TRBV12-4, the J call TRBJ1-2; D ambiguous. Trimming took off 6 bases at V and 0 bases at J, with 17 bases between the two ends. The length of the CDR3 is 16 residues.

The chain has TRBV18 and TRBJ1-1; D is ambiguous. The CDR3 runs to 15 residues. Germline V gene lookup returns CDR1 KGHSH and CDR2 LQKENI. Trimming removed 3 bases at V and 0 bases at J, with 11 bases between. CDR3 in DNA: TGTGCCAGCTCACCTTTGGACGGAATGAACACTGAAGCTTTCTTT. Amino acid sequence: CASSPLDGMNTEAFF.